These 13 T cell receptor beta chains share one sample of origin, sequenced in a study of cytomegalovirus exposure and HLA in healthy donors. Clones were read by immunoSEQ multiplex PCR, and TCRdb kept only the in-frame ones, dropping some. The sample records 250,000 or so clones, roughly nine tenths being singletons. Sequences were obtained from PBMCs. The receptors originated from a man aged 18-30 years in good health and CMV-seropositive.

The J gene is TRBJ2-3, the V gene TRBV4-2, with 7 nucleotides matching TRBD2. Germline V gene lookup returns CDR1 LGHNA and CDR2 YNFKEQ. The CDR3 contains 16 residues. With 5 bases clipped from V and 0 bases from J, the junction kept 8 bases outside the gene matches. The CDR3 DNA reads as TGTGCCAGCAGCTTAATAGCGGGTGCGAGCACAGATACGCAGTATTTT. Protein product: CASSLIAGASTDTQYF.

V is TRBV29-1 and J is TRBJ1-2, with 10 bases aligning to TRBD1. The CDR3 consists of 11 residues. Germline V gene data show CDR1 as SQVTM and CDR2 as ANQGSEA. Germline trimming cut 7 bases from V and 8 bases from J; bases unmatched to any gene: 4. The CDR3 loop reads CSAGTGEGYTF. CDR3 coding DNA: TGCAGCGCCGGGACAGGGGAGGGCTACACCTTC.

CDR3 coding DNA: TGTGCCAGCAGTGAATGGACAGGGGCTGAGCAGTTCTTC. Its protein product is CASSEWTGAEQFF. The chain combines TRBV6-1 with TRBJ2-1; TRBD1 agrees at 9 bases. This CDR3 has 13 residues. The V segment lost 2 bases and the J segment 9 bases; nucleotides outside the gene matches: 2. CDR1 and CDR2 (germline): MNHNS, SASEGT.

The chain employs TRBV6-1 and TRBJ1-2, with TRBD1 matching 8 bases. In germline, CDR1 is MNHNS, CDR2 SASEGT. Losses at the gene ends were 4 bases for V and 3 bases for J; bases not matched to a gene: 7. The CDR3 extends over 15 amino acids. In DNA form, the CDR3 reads TGTGCCAGCAGTGCGTCAGGGGGCTTCGACTATGGCTACACCTTC. Protein sequence: CASSASGGFDYGYTF.

The chain links TRBV14 to TRBJ2-5, with 8 bases aligning to TRBD2. The CDR3 is made up of 16 amino acids. CDR1 SGHDN and CDR2 FVKESK come from the germline V gene. The junction had 15 bases not matched to a gene; V was cut back by 7 bases and J by 5 bases. As DNA, the CDR3 is TGTGCCAGCAAAGTGAGGTGGGTAGCGGGAAGGGAGACCCAGTACTTC. It yields the protein CASKVRWVAGRETQYF.

V usage is TRBV2 and J usage is TRBJ1-4; no reliable D call. This CDR3 contains 11 residues. CDR1 and CDR2 (germline): SNHLY, FYNNEI. V lost 2 bases and J lost 11, with 6 bases in between. CDR3 nucleotide sequence: TGTGCCAGCAGTGAAAGACTTAAACTGTTTTTT. Protein: CASSERLKLFF.

V usage is TRBV15 and J usage is TRBJ1-2; 7 positions match TRBD1. Germline V gene data show CDR1 as LNHNV and CDR2 as YYDKDF (reference sequence). The CDR3 is made up of 13 amino acids. V lost 2 bases, J lost 8 bases, and 5 bases stayed unmatched. The CDR3 DNA follows: TGTGCCACCAGCAGAAACAGGGGAGACGGCTACACCTTC. Amino acids: CATSRNRGDGYTF.

The chain employs TRBV6-6 and TRBJ2-7, with a weak D call TRBD2 (5 bases). Germline V gives CDR1 MNHNY, CDR2 SVGAGI (reference sequence). Between the trimmed V and J ends, which lost 6 bases and 2 bases, there was a span of 14 bases. The CDR3 is made up of 14 amino acids. The CDR3 loop reads CASSHPRGTYEQYF. The CDR3 DNA reads TGTGCCAGCAGCCACCCTCGAGGGACCTACGAGCAGTACTTC.

This clone was seen once. The rearrangement links TRBV6-1 to TRBJ2-1, with D uncertain. V dropped 4 bases and J dropped 5 bases, with 18 bases sitting between them. The CDR3 consists of 16 residues. Germline assignment: CDR1 MNHNS and CDR2 SASEGT. Here the CDR3 DNA reads TGTGCCAGCAGTGCGTTTAGCACCCAGCCCAACAATGAGCAGTTCTTC. This translates into CASSAFSTQPNNEQFF.

This clone was found once. The chain carries TRBV4-2 and TRBJ2-7; a weak D match, TRBD1 (6 bases). CDR3 length: 15 amino acids. Germline values: CDR1 LGHNA, CDR2 YNFKEQ. V gave up 0 bases and J gave up 5 bases, with 14 bases separating them. Written as DNA, the CDR3 is TGTGCCAGCAGCCAAGATCCCCAGGGGAACGACGAGCAGTACTTC. Translating gives CASSQDPQGNDEQYF.

The gene calls are TRBV28 and TRBJ1-2, with no clear D. Trimming took off 2 bases at V and 5 bases at J, with 12 bases between the two ends. Germline V gene lookup returns CDR1 MDHEN and CDR2 SYDVKM. The CDR3 totals 14 residues. The chain's CDR3 is CASSLHGGGYGYTF. CDR3 bases: TGTGCCAGCAGTTTACATGGCGGAGGGTATGGCTACACCTTC.

The genes are TRBV27 and TRBJ2-7; no clear D. V dropped 2 bases and J dropped 6 bases, with 11 bases sitting between them. Germline V gene data show CDR1 as MNHEY and CDR2 as SMNVEV (reference sequence). The CDR3 runs 13 residues. The DNA of the CDR3 is TGTGCCAGCAGTTTAGAAGGGTGGGGCGAGCAGTACTTC. Protein sequence: CASSLEGWGEQYF.

V gene TRBV27 combines with J gene TRBJ1-1; maybe TRBD1 (6 bases). Trimming shortened V by 4 bases and J by 8 bases, and 17 bases separated the two germline ends. Germline CDR1 reads MNHEY; CDR2 reads SMNVEV (reference sequence). The CDR3 loop spans 14 amino acids. The CDR3: CASSWGGTFTEAFF. The DNA for the CDR3 is TGTGCCAGCAGTTGGGGGGGCACATTTACGGAAGCTTTCTTT.